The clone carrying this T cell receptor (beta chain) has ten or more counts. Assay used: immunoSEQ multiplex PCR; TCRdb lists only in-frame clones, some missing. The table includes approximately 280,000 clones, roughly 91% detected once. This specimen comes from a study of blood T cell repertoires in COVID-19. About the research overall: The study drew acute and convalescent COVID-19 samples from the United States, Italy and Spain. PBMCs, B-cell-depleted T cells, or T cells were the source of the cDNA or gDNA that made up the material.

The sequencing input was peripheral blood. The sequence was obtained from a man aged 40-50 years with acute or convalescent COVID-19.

CDR3 region: CASTLRRDGNSPLHF. The CDR3 nucleotides read TGTGCCAGCACCCTCCGGCGGGATGGGAACTCACCCCTCCACTTT. The chain joins TRBV2 to TRBJ1-6; no reliable D call. The CDR3 runs 15 residues. Germline CDR1 is SNHLY and CDR2 is FYNNEI. V was cut by 7 bases and J by 10 bases, with 20 bases left in between. Variable domain in full (rest from reference TRBV2 and TRBJ1-6): EPEVTQTPSHQVTQMGQEVILRCVPISNHLYFYWYRQILGQKVEFLVSFYNNEISEKSEIFDDQFSVERPDGSNFTLKIRSTKLEDSAMYFCASTLRRDGNSPLHFGNGTRLTVT.